The 32 T cell receptor beta chains given below trace back to one sample, sequenced in a study of CD8 T cells in ankylosing spondylitis. TCRdb called the 5' RACE reads again in MiXCR, with one record for every CDR3 protein. In the table there are under 300,000 distinct CDR3 sequences, approximately 9% of which are singletons. Source material: blood, either unsorted or a sorted T cell fraction (not recorded which). Receptors originate from a male donor with ankylosing spondylitis or in good health (not recorded which).

This clonotype was seen repeatedly, ten times or more. V and J are TRBV9 and TRBJ2-7; 9 bases match TRBD1. The length of the CDR3 is 15 residues. V trimming: 0 bases; J trimming: 5 bases; junction bases outside the gene matches: 6. From germline, CDR1 is SGDLS and CDR2 YYNGEE. The CDR3 region is CASSVDPGQGNEQYF. CDR3 bases: TGTGCCAGCAGCGTAGACCCGGGACAGGGAAACGAGCAGTACTTC.

Ten or more counts support this clonotype. The chain is built from TRBV27 and TRBJ2-1, with 10 bases lining up with TRBD2. Per the germline V gene, CDR1 is MNHEY and CDR2 is SMNVEV (reference sequence). V shed 5 bases and J 7 bases; nucleotides not matched to a gene: 14. There are 17 residues in the CDR3. The CDR3 DNA sequence: TGTGCCAGCAGTCAGCAGTGGCTAGCGGGAGAAGGTAATGAGCAGTTCTTC. It translates to CASSQQWLAGEGNEQFF.

The gene calls are TRBV12-3 or TRBV12-4 and TRBJ2-7, with D perhaps being TRBD1 or TRBD2 (5 bases each). V lost 10 bases, J lost 0 bases, and 10 bases lay in between. This CDR3 spans 12 amino acids. The CDR3 coding sequence is TGTGCCATCCGGGACGGCTCCTACGAGCAGTACTTC. Residues: CAIRDGSYEQYF.

Many counts were recorded for this clonotype. V and J are TRBV20-1 and TRBJ2-7; 8 positions agree with TRBD1. Germline V gene sequence: CDR1 DFQATT, CDR2 SNEGSKA (reference sequence). The length of the CDR3 is 12 residues. V lost 6 bases and J lost 2; bases outside the gene matches: 3. CDR3 in DNA: TGCAGTGCAAGACAGGGGACCTACGAGCAGTACTTC. This codes for CSARQGTYEQYF.

Only a few counts were recorded for this clonotype. This chain links TRBV12-3 or TRBV12-4 with TRBJ1-1; the D gene is possibly TRBD1 (5 bases). The CDR3 sequence is 13 residues long. The V and J ends lost 6 bases and 4 bases respectively, with 12 bases between them. CDR3 sequence (DNA): TGTGCCAGCAGGCGAGGGGCGATCACTGAAGCTTTCTTT. This sequence encodes CASRRGAITEAFF.

The table lists this clonotype with many counts. CDR3 in DNA: TGTGCCAGCAGCTTAGCGGGGACTCCCAACGAGCAGTACTTC. Translated: CASSLAGTPNEQYF. V gene TRBV7-2 combines with J gene TRBJ2-7, with a possible D match to TRBD2 (6 bases). Trimming pared 0 bases from V and 5 bases from J, leaving 11 bases between. The CDR3 runs 14 residues. The germline CDR1 and CDR2 sequences are SGHTA and FQGNSA. The entire variable domain, with the rest obtained from reference TRBV7-2 and TRBJ2-7, is as follows: GAGVSQSPSNKVTEKGKDVELRCDPISGHTALYWYRQSLGQGLEFLIYFQGNSAPDKSGLPSDRFSAERTGGSVSTLTIQRTQQEDSAVYLCASSLAGTPNEQYFGPGTRLTVT.

At least ten counts were recorded for this clonotype. The chain uses TRBV12-3 or TRBV12-4 and TRBJ2-7; 7 bases agree with TRBD2. The CDR3 spans 15 residues. V trimming: 3 bases; J trimming: 1 base; junction bases outside the gene matches: 6. CDR3 loop: CASSFGSSGSYEQYF. The CDR3 nucleotides are TGTGCCAGCAGTTTTGGTTCTAGCGGATCCTACGAGCAGTACTTC.

The chain links TRBV5-6 to TRBJ2-5; D possibly uses TRBD1 or TRBD2 (7 bases each). CDR3 size: 17 residues. Germline V gives CDR1 SGHDT, CDR2 YYEEEE. The V and J ends lost 4 bases and 4 bases respectively, with 23 bases between them. CDR3 sequence (DNA): TGTGCCAGCAGCCCATACAAGACAGGGAGGGACCTAGAGACCCAGTACTTC. Protein: CASSPYKTGRDLETQYF.

In this sample, this clonotype turned up a few times. V gene TRBV7-8 combines with J gene TRBJ2-2; 11 nucleotides line up with TRBD2. V lost 6 bases, J lost 4 bases, and 13 bases stayed unmatched. The CDR3 loop spans 18 amino acids. Germline V gene lookup returns CDR1 SGHVS and CDR2 FQNEAQ. The CDR3 spells CASSLPGLAEKGTGELFF. The CDR3 DNA follows: TGTGCCAGCAGTTTGCCGGGACTAGCGGAGAAGGGCACCGGGGAGCTGTTTTTT.

Many counts were recorded for this clonotype. This sequence joins TRBV7-2 and TRBJ2-7, with D unresolved. The CDR3 spans 13 residues. Germline CDR1 and CDR2: SGHTA and FQGNSA. The germline V and J ends were trimmed by 5 bases and 4 bases, with 12 bases remaining between them. The CDR3 DNA sequence: TGTGCCAGCAGCCCTAGGGATCCGTACGAGCAGTACTTC. Translated: CASSPRDPYEQYF. The whole variable domain, filled in from reference TRBV7-2 and TRBJ2-7, reads GAGVSQSPSNKVTEKGKDVELRCDPISGHTALYWYRQSLGQGLEFLIYFQGNSAPDKSGLPSDRFSAERTGGSVSTLTIQRTQQEDSAVYLCASSPRDPYEQYFGPGTRLTVT.

This clonotype was seen at least ten times. The J gene is TRBJ2-5, the V gene TRBV5-1, with unresolved D. Looked up from germline, CDR1 is SGHRS and CDR2 is YFSETQ. V was clipped by 4 bases and J by 0 bases, with 4 bases between them. The CDR3 sequence is 12 residues long. This CDR3 is CASSRDQETQYF. DNA of the CDR3: TGCGCCAGCAGCCGGGACCAAGAGACCCAGTACTTC.

This clonotype appeared many times. The chain employs TRBV4-3 and TRBJ2-2; D might be TRBD1 (6 bases). This CDR3 has 15 amino acids. Germline V lookup: CDR1 LGHNA, CDR2 YSLEER. Trimming took 0 bases from V and 6 from J, leaving 11 bases between them. The DNA of the CDR3 is TGCGCCAGCAGCCAAGATCTCAGGGGCTCCGGGGAGCTGTTTTTT. As protein: CASSQDLRGSGELFF.

This clonotype has at least ten counts. The chain is built from TRBV12-3 or TRBV12-4 and TRBJ1-4; no clear D. Deletions cut 3 bases from V and 8 bases from J, with 4 bases between. This CDR3 is built from 11 residues. This CDR3 is CASSFQEKLFF. The CDR3 nucleotides read TGTGCCAGCAGTTTTCAGGAAAAACTGTTTTTT.

This clonotype was picked up many times. The rearrangement links TRBV25-1 to TRBJ1-4; no reliable D call. Germline V gene data show CDR1 as MGHDK and CDR2 as SYGVNS. This CDR3 is 11 amino acids long. The ends were cut back, 7 bases at V and 14 bases at J, with 14 bases in the middle. DNA of the CDR3: TGTGCCAGCACCCCCGGCGGGAAGCTGTTTTTT. This sequence encodes CASTPGGKLFF.

This clonotype was found a few times. This sequence joins TRBV5-1 and TRBJ2-5, with 7 bases identical to TRBD1. The ends lost 4 bases at V and 7 bases at J; junction bases unmatched: 10. CDR1 is SGHRS, CDR2 YFSETQ, per germline. This CDR3 spans 14 amino acids. The CDR3 loop reads CASSDPVGGGTQYF. The CDR3 DNA sequence: TGCGCCAGCAGCGACCCAGTAGGGGGCGGGACCCAGTACTTC.

The rearrangement joins TRBV5-1 to TRBJ2-5, with D perhaps matching TRBD1 (5 bases). Germline CDR1 reads SGHRS; CDR2 reads YFSETQ. The CDR3 is 14 residues long. V shed 0 bases and J shed 4 bases, with 10 bases lying between them. This CDR3 reads CASSLADQGETQYF. The DNA of the CDR3 is TGCGCCAGCAGCTTGGCAGACCAGGGAGAGACCCAGTACTTC.

This clonotype was counted ten times or more. The chain has TRBV5-1 and TRBJ1-2; 9 bases agree with TRBD1. V shed 3 bases and J 3 bases; nucleotides not matched to a gene: 0. Germline V CDR1 and CDR2: SGHRS, YFSETQ. The CDR3 has 13 residues. The CDR3 is CASSWDRDYGYTF. The CDR3 DNA sequence: TGCGCCAGCAGCTGGGACAGGGACTATGGCTACACCTTC. Full variable domain (remainder filled in from reference TRBV5-1 and TRBJ1-2): KAGVTQTPRYLIKTRGQQVTLSCSPISGHRSVSWYQQTPGQGLQFLFEYFSETQRNKGNFPGRFSGRQFSNSRSEMNVSTLELGDSALYLCASSWDRDYGYTFGSGTRLTVV.

The sample holds many counts of this clonotype. The gene calls are TRBV20-1 and TRBJ2-5, with no clear D. CDR3 length: 15 residues. Germline V gene data show CDR1 as DFQATT and CDR2 as SNEGSKA (reference sequence). V was trimmed by 6 bases and J by 4 bases, leaving 21 bases between them. CDR3 sequence reads: CSAIRGIGTGETQYF. The CDR3 nucleotides read TGCAGTGCGATTAGAGGTATCGGCACCGGAGAGACCCAGTACTTC.

This clonotype was counted ten times or more. The gene calls are TRBV5-1 and TRBJ2-7, with D perhaps matching TRBD2 (5 bases). CDR3 length: 14 residues. Germline V gene sequence: CDR1 SGHRS, CDR2 YFSETQ. The V and J ends lost 6 bases and 2 bases respectively, with 15 bases between them. The CDR3 region is CASTISGSAYEQYF. The CDR3 DNA reads TGCGCCAGCACCATATCCGGTAGCGCCTACGAGCAGTACTTC.

The sample holds many counts of this clonotype. The chain employs TRBV11-1 and TRBJ2-7, with 7 nucleotides matching TRBD1. Losses at the gene ends were 1 base for V and 3 bases for J; bases not matched to a gene: 15. Germline CDR1 and CDR2: SGHAT and FQDESV (reference sequence). The CDR3 is made up of 18 amino acids. Written as DNA, the CDR3 is TGTGCCAGCAGCTTAGGTTCGGGAAGACAGGGTTTTCTCTACGAGCAGTACTTC. Protein product: CASSLGSGRQGFLYEQYF.

Many counts were recorded for this clonotype. The chain joins TRBV28 to TRBJ1-1; TRBD1 is a possible D gene (6 bases). V was clipped by 5 bases and J by 5 bases, with 18 bases between them. Germline loops: CDR1 MDHEN, CDR2 SYDVKM. The CDR3 consists of 15 residues. CDR3: CASSVLDTGSTEAFF. The CDR3 DNA reads TGTGCCAGCAGTGTCTTGGATACAGGGAGTACTGAAGCTTTCTTT.

This clonotype showed up many times. V usage is TRBV20-1 and J usage is TRBJ2-5; D possibly uses TRBD1 or TRBD2 (5 bases each). The CDR3 runs 13 residues. V was shortened by 5 bases and J by 7 bases, with 17 bases between the two germline ends. Per the germline V gene, CDR1 is DFQATT and CDR2 is SNEGSKA (reference sequence). The CDR3 DNA is TGCAGTGCTGGCCGGGACGTGAGAGGGACCCAGTACTTC. Amino acids: CSAGRDVRGTQYF.

V is TRBV12-3 or TRBV12-4 and J is TRBJ1-6, with D possibly TRBD1 on 5 matching bases. This CDR3 has 17 amino acids. Trimming stripped 3 bases from V and 1 base from J, with 13 bases between. The CDR3: CASSFGITGSYNSPLHF. CDR3 sequence (DNA): TGTGCCAGCAGTTTCGGTATTACAGGTTCCTATAATTCACCCCTCCACTTT.

The CDR3 is CAWSIQGGRTEAFF. The CDR3 DNA is TGTGCCTGGAGTATCCAAGGGGGGCGCACTGAAGCTTTCTTT. The chain recombines TRBV30 with TRBJ1-1; tentatively, D is TRBD1 (6 bases). The germline V gene has CDR1 GTSNPN and CDR2 SVGIG (reference sequence). V shed 2 bases and J shed 4 bases, with 14 bases lying between them. The CDR3 is 14 amino acids.

The chain recombines TRBV4-2 with TRBJ2-7, with 8 nucleotides matching TRBD2. Per germline, CDR1 LGHNA and CDR2 YNFKEQ. V shed 1 base and J 2 bases; nucleotides not matched to a gene: 4. The CDR3 covers 15 residues. CDR3 in amino acids: CASSQGSGGAYEQYF. For the CDR3, the DNA is TGTGCCAGCAGCCAAGGAAGCGGGGGAGCCTACGAGCAGTACTTC.

Worth noting for this clonotype: This sequence may be a read error, since a much larger clone differs from it by one base. The chain is built from TRBV29-1 and TRBJ2-5, with unresolved D. This CDR3 spans 12 amino acids. The germline V and J ends were trimmed by 4 bases and 3 bases, with 9 bases remaining between them. In germline, CDR1 is SQVTM, CDR2 ANQGSEA. The CDR3 loop is CSVVRQEETQYF. CDR3 nucleotide sequence: TGCAGCGTTGTAAGGCAGGAAGAGACCCAGTACTTC.

This clonotype came up many times. The chain recombines TRBV29-1 with TRBJ1-1; TRBD1 might be the D (6 bases). Germline CDR1 is SQVTM and CDR2 is ANQGSEA. CDR3 size: 15 residues. The ends were cut back, 0 bases at V and 0 bases at J, with 11 bases in the middle. The CDR3 DNA reads as TGCAGCGTTGAAGAAGGGGGACCCATGAACACTGAAGCTTTCTTT. Its protein is CSVEEGGPMNTEAFF.

This clonotype was detected many times. The gene calls are TRBV5-5 and TRBJ1-4; D is undetermined. CDR3 length equals 16 residues. V was clipped by 4 bases and J by 5 bases, with 18 bases between them. CDR1 SGHKS and CDR2 YYEKEE come from the germline V gene (reference sequence). Written as DNA, the CDR3 is TGTGCCAGCAGCCAGCCCTTGGCAGGCCGAAATGAAAAACTGTTTTTT. Its protein product is CASSQPLAGRNEKLFF.

This clonotype was found many times. The gene calls are TRBV7-3 and TRBJ1-1; no reliable D call. The V gene lost 5 bases and the J gene lost 2 bases, with 9 bases spanning the gap. CDR3 length: 13 amino acids. Per the germline V gene, CDR1 is SGHTA and CDR2 is FQGTGA. The CDR3 spells CASSKEGNTEAFF. The CDR3 region has the DNA TGTGCCAGCAGCAAAGAGGGTAACACTGAAGCTTTCTTT.

The V and J genes are TRBV7-2 and TRBJ2-2; 8 positions match TRBD1. With 3 bases clipped from V and 4 bases from J, the junction kept 4 bases outside the gene matches. The germline gives CDR1 SGHTA, CDR2 FQGNSA. This CDR3 spans 15 amino acids. The CDR3, as DNA: TGTGCCAGCAGCTTGGACAGGGTCAGCACCGGGGAGCTGTTTTTT. This translates into CASSLDRVSTGELFF.

This clonotype turned up a few times. V gene TRBV6-1 combines with J gene TRBJ2-1; 10 nucleotides align to TRBD1. Trimming at V came to 8 bases and at J to 2 bases, leaving 0 bases not matched to a gene. This CDR3 is built from 13 residues. CDR1 is MNHNS and CDR2 is SASEGT in the germline V gene. CDR3 region: CASGTGAYNEQFF. The DNA for the CDR3 is TGTGCCAGCGGGACAGGGGCCTACAATGAGCAGTTCTTC.

This clonotype was counted at least ten times. V and J are TRBV10-3 and TRBJ2-5, with D perhaps matching TRBD1 or TRBD2 (5 bases each). V was clipped by 8 bases and J by 2 bases, with 12 bases between them. This CDR3 is 13 amino acids long. Per germline, CDR1 ENHRY and CDR2 SYGVKD. CDR3 nucleotides: TGTGCCATCCAGAGGGGCAGTCAAGAGACCCAGTACTTC. It translates to CAIQRGSQETQYF.